The 21 T cell receptor beta chains reported below all come from one sample, sequenced in a study of blood T cell repertoires in COVID-19 (dated by TCRdb to 2020 to 2022). The method was the immunoSEQ multiplex PCR assay. TCRdb retrieved this table from immuneACCESS and kept in-frame rearrangements only. Not all clones are present; in checked studies, unresolved V genes account for under half, and no reason is known for the remainder. The sample data list around 180,000 clones, and roughly 77% of these were observed just once. Of the sample, 6.5% falls within the top ten clones. The sequenced sample was peripheral blood. The origin of the receptors is a man in his 70s with active or convalescent COVID-19.

DNA for the CDR3: TGCGCCAGCAGCCAAGATCCCCCACCTACGGCAGATACGCAGTATTTT. Protein sequence: CASSQDPPPTADTQYF. The V and J genes are TRBV4-3 and TRBJ2-3, with D unresolved. The V end lost 0 bases, the J end lost 4 bases, and 14 bases lay between the germline ends. This CDR3 has 16 amino acids. CDR1 and CDR2 from the germline V gene are LGHNA and YSLEER.

This clone was counted between two and nine times. This chain connects TRBV27 to TRBJ2-1; possible D gene TRBD1, 6 bases. The CDR3 length is 12 residues. The V gene lost 8 bases and the J gene lost 3 bases, with 8 bases spanning the gap. Germline CDR1 MNHEY, CDR2 SMNVEV (reference sequence). As DNA, the CDR3 is TGTGCCAGCTCGGACAGCTACAATGAGCAGTTCTTC. Its protein is CASSDSYNEQFF.

The V and J genes are TRBV24-1 and TRBJ1-4; tentative D call: TRBD1 (5 bases). Trimming took 3 bases from V and 8 from J, leaving 15 bases between them. Germline assignment: CDR1 KGHDR and CDR2 SFDVKD. The CDR3 covers 15 residues. Here the CDR3 reads CATSDQGEGGEKLFF. The CDR3 bases are TGTGCCACCAGTGATCAAGGGGAAGGAGGGGAAAAACTGTTTTTT.

This clone was recorded a few times. V is TRBV5-1 and J is TRBJ1-1; a possible D gene is TRBD1 (5 bases). The length of the CDR3 is 14 residues. V gave up 0 bases and J gave up 5 bases, with 11 bases separating them. Germline V gene sequence: CDR1 SGHRS, CDR2 YFSETQ. CDR3 DNA: TGCGCCAGCAGCTTGGGGTGGGGCGGTACTGAAGCTTTCTTT. It yields the protein CASSLGWGGTEAFF.

The sample holds one count of this clone. The gene calls are TRBV5-1 and TRBJ1-6; TRBD1 is a possible D gene (5 bases). The length of the CDR3 is 16 residues. In germline, CDR1 is SGHRS, CDR2 YFSETQ. Trimming pared 0 bases from V and 9 bases from J, leaving 16 bases between. The CDR3 sequence: CASSLAGGGDGSPLHF. CDR3 coding DNA: TGCGCCAGCAGCTTGGCCGGGGGTGGTGATGGTTCACCCCTCCACTTT.

The chain recombines TRBV30 with TRBJ2-7, with 8 bases identical to TRBD1. In germline, CDR1 is GTSNPN, CDR2 SVGIG (reference sequence). V shed 0 bases, J shed 3 bases, and the junction held 7 bases outside the gene matches. The CDR3 length is 15 residues. The CDR3 coding sequence is TGTGCCTGGAGTGTACCCGGGACAGGTAACTACGAGCAGTACTTC. Protein sequence: CAWSVPGTGNYEQYF.

The rearrangement links TRBV3-1 (or the pseudogene TRBV3-2) to TRBJ2-5; a weak D match, TRBD2 (6 bases). Germline V gene lookup returns CDR1 LGHDT and CDR2 YNNKEL (reference sequence). The length of the CDR3 is 14 residues. V was trimmed by 5 bases and J by 1 base, leaving 11 bases between them. As DNA, the CDR3 is TGTGCCAGCAGCTACTCCGGGGGCCAAGAGACCCAGTACTTC. The encoded protein is CASSYSGGQETQYF.

CDR3 loop: CSAWTGETQYF. In nucleotides, the CDR3 is TGCAGTGCTTGGACGGGGGAGACCCAGTACTTC. The genes are TRBV20-1 and TRBJ2-5, with D perhaps matching TRBD2 (5 bases). V was shortened by 5 bases and J by 5 bases, with 9 bases between the two germline ends. This CDR3 contains 11 residues. Germline lookup yields CDR1 DFQATT and CDR2 SNEGSKA (reference sequence).

The chain couples TRBV6-2 or TRBV6-3 to TRBJ1-2; D is possibly TRBD1 (6 bases). The germline V gene has CDR1 MNHEY and CDR2 SVGEGT. This CDR3 comprises 13 residues. The V gene lost 2 bases and the J gene lost 7 bases, with 11 bases spanning the gap. The CDR3 region is CASSYVGALGYTF. Here the CDR3 DNA reads TGTGCCAGCAGTTACGTGGGGGCTCTTGGCTACACCTTC.

J is TRBJ2-3 and V is TRBV4-1, with TRBD2 matching over 11 bases. The CDR3 loop spans 15 amino acids. The germline gives CDR1 MGHRA, CDR2 YSYEKL. The V gene end was trimmed by 3 bases and the J gene end by 8 bases; junction bases not matched to a gene: 7. The CDR3 region has the DNA TGCGCCAGCAGCCAGCTAGCGGGGGGACACGGTACGCAGTATTTT. Protein: CASSQLAGGHGTQYF.

The sample holds a few counts of this clone. The rearrangement links TRBV11-2 to TRBJ2-1; 7 bases are shared with TRBD2. The germline gives CDR1 SGHAT, CDR2 FQNNGV. The CDR3 loop spans 13 amino acids. V lost 5 bases to trimming and J lost 8 bases; unmatched junction nucleotides: 6. The CDR3 nucleotides read TGTGCCAGCAGCACGGGACTACGGGATGAGCAGTTCTTC. This encodes CASSTGLRDEQFF.

The V gene is TRBV4-2, the J gene TRBJ1-2, with D perhaps matching TRBD1 (5 bases). Germline V lookup: CDR1 LGHNA, CDR2 YNFKEQ. CDR3 length: 17 amino acids. V was cut by 0 bases and J by 8 bases, with 22 bases left in between. The chain's CDR3 is CASSQDRVEGRVRGYTF. As DNA, the CDR3 is TGTGCCAGCAGCCAAGATAGAGTGGAGGGCAGGGTTAGAGGCTACACCTTC.

The genes are TRBV7-8 and TRBJ1-2; the match to TRBD1 covers 12 bases. Germline lookup yields CDR1 SGHVS and CDR2 FQNEAQ. The CDR3 runs 16 residues. V lost 3 bases and J lost 5; bases outside the gene matches: 7. CDR3 nucleotides: TGTGCCAGCAGCTTTGGGACAGGGGGCCGCGGGTATGGCTACACCTTC. Its protein product is CASSFGTGGRGYGYTF.

The chain combines TRBV27 with TRBJ2-7; TRBD1 matches at 9 bases. V dropped 7 bases and J dropped 6; count of bases not matched to a gene: 10. The CDR3 spans 14 residues. The germline V gene has CDR1 MNHEY and CDR2 SMNVEV (reference sequence). The DNA of the CDR3 is TGTGCCAGCAAGACCGGGACAGGGCTCGGCGAGCAGTACTTC. It encodes CASKTGTGLGEQYF.

The genes are TRBV19 and TRBJ1-1; possibly TRBD1 for D (6 bases). Trimming removed 7 bases from V and 4 bases from J, with 16 bases in between. Germline V gene lookup returns CDR1 LNHDA and CDR2 SQIVND (reference sequence). This CDR3 has 14 amino acids. The CDR3: CASTPVVGGTEAFF. DNA for the CDR3: TGTGCCAGTACCCCAGTCGTAGGGGGCACTGAAGCTTTCTTT. Filled out from reference TRBV19 and TRBJ1-1, the complete variable domain reads DGGITQSPKYLFRKEGQNVTLSCEQNLNHDAMYWYRQDPGQGLRLIYYSQIVNDFQKGDIAEGYSVSREKKESFPLTVTSAQKNPTAFYLCASTPVVGGTEAFFGQGTRLTVV.

This chain joins TRBV5-1 and TRBJ2-3; 7 bases line up with TRBD2. The CDR3 covers 18 residues. In germline, CDR1 is SGHRS, CDR2 YFSETQ. Trimming at V came to 0 bases and at J to 2 bases, leaving 12 bases not matched to a gene. In DNA, the CDR3 is TGCGCCAGCAGCTTGGTACCGGCCTGGACTAGAACCACAGATACGCAGTATTTT. This translates into CASSLVPAWTRTTDTQYF.

The chain carries TRBV11-1 and TRBJ2-1; D is unclear. The germline V gene has CDR1 SGHAT and CDR2 FQDESV (reference sequence). The CDR3 totals 14 residues. Trimming stripped 2 bases from V and 2 bases from J, with 7 bases between. CDR3 residues: CASSLFSAYNEQFF. CDR3 coding DNA: TGTGCCAGCAGCTTATTCTCAGCCTACAATGAGCAGTTCTTC.

The chain joins TRBV7-2 to TRBJ2-1; D unclear. Germline V gene lookup returns CDR1 SGHTA and CDR2 FQGNSA. The CDR3 runs to 13 residues. The V gene lost 1 base and the J gene lost 7 bases, with 8 bases spanning the gap. The CDR3 region is CASSLVVANEQFF. Here the CDR3 DNA reads TGTGCCAGCAGCTTAGTGGTTGCGAATGAGCAGTTCTTC.

V gene TRBV10-3 combines with J gene TRBJ1-1; 8 bases are a match to TRBD1. Germline CDR1 and CDR2: ENHRY and SYGVKD. Losses at the gene ends were 6 bases for V and 1 base for J; bases not matched to a gene: 7. The CDR3 length is 15 residues. CDR3 residues: CAISPGTGKNTEAFF. For the CDR3, the DNA is TGTGCCATCAGCCCCGGGACAGGCAAGAACACTGAAGCTTTCTTT.

The chain joins TRBV6-5 to TRBJ1-6; D is uncertain. With 2 bases removed from V and 7 bases from J, the gap between germline ends came to 9 bases. CDR3 size: 14 residues. Germline CDR1 is MNHEY and CDR2 is SVGAGI. CDR3 loop: CASSYRGVNSPLHF. The CDR3, as DNA: TGTGCCAGCAGTTACCGGGGTGTGAATTCACCCCTCCACTTT.

The chain joins TRBV6-5 to TRBJ1-2; D is perhaps TRBD1 (6 bases). Germline CDR1 and CDR2: MNHEY and SVGAGI. V was pared by 6 bases and J by 6 bases, with 17 bases between. The CDR3 extends over 14 amino acids. For the CDR3, the DNA is TGTGCCAGCAGCCAAGGGGGGGCCCATGATGGCTACACCTTC. Translated: CASSQGGAHDGYTF.